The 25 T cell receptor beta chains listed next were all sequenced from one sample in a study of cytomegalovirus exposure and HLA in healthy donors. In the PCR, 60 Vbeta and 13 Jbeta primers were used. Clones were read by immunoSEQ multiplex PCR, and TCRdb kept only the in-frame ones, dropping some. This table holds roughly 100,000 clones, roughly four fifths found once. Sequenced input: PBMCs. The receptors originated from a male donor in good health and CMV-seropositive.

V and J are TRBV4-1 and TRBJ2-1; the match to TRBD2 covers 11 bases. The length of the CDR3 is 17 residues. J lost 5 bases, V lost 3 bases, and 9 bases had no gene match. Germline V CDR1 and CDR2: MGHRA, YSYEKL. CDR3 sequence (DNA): TGCGCCAGCAGCCAGAGACCCGGGACTAGCGGTAACAATGAGCAGTTCTTC. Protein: CASSQRPGTSGNNEQFF.

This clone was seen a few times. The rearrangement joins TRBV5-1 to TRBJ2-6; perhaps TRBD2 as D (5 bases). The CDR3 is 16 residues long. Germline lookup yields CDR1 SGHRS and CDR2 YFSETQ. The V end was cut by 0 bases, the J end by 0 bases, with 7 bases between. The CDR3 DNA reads TGCGCCAGCAGCTTGGGTGGGAGCTCTGGGGCCAACGTCCTGACTTTC. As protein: CASSLGGSSGANVLTF.

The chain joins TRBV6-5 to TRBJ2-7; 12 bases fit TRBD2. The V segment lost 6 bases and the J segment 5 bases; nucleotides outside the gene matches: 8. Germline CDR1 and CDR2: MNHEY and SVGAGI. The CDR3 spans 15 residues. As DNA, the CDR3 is TGTGCCAGCAGCGTGACTAGCGGGAGTGGCAACGAGCAGTACTTC. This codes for CASSVTSGSGNEQYF.

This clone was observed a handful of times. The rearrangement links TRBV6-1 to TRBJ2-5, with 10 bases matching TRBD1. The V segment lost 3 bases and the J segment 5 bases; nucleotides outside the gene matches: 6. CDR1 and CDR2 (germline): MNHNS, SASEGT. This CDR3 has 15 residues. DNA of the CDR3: TGTGCCAGCAGTGAGGAGACAGGGGGCTTTGAGACCCAGTACTTC. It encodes CASSEETGGFETQYF.

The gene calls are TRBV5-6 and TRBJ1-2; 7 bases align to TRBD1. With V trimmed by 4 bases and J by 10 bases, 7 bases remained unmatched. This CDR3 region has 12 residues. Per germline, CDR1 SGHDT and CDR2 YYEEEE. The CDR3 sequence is CASSNDRVLYTF. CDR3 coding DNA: TGTGCCAGCAGCAACGACAGGGTCCTCTACACCTTC. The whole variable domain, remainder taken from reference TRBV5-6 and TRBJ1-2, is DAGVTQSPTHLIKTRGQQVTLRCSPKSGHDTVSWYQQALGQGPQFIFQYYEEEERQRGNFPDRFSGHQFPNYSSELNVNALLLGDSALYLCASSNDRVLYTFGSGTRLTVV.

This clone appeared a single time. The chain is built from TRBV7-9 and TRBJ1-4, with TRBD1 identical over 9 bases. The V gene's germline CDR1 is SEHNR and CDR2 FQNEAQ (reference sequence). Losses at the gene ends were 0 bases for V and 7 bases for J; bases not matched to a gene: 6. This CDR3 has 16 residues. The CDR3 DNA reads TGTGCCAGCAGCTTAGCTGGGGACAGGGCGGGTGAAAAACTGTTTTTT. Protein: CASSLAGDRAGEKLFF. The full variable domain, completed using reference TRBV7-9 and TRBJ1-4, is DTGVSQNPRHKITKRGQNVTFRCDPISEHNRLYWYRQTLGQGPEFLTYFQNEAQLEKSRLLSDRFSAERPKGSFSTLEIQRTEQGDSAMYLCASSLAGDRAGEKLFFGSGTQLSVL.

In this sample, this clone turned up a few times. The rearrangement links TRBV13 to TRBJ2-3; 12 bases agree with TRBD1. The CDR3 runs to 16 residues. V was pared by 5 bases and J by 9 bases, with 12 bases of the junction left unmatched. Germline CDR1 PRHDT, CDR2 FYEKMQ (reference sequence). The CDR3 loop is CASSRDPGQGAWTQYF. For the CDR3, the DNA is TGTGCCAGCAGCAGAGACCCGGGACAGGGGGCGTGGACGCAGTATTTT.

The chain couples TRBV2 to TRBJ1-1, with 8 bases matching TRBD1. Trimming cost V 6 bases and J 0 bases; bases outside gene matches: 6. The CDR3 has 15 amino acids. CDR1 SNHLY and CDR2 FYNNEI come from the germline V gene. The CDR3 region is CASRLTGGMNTEAFF. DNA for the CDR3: TGTGCCAGCAGATTAACAGGGGGAATGAACACTGAAGCTTTCTTT.

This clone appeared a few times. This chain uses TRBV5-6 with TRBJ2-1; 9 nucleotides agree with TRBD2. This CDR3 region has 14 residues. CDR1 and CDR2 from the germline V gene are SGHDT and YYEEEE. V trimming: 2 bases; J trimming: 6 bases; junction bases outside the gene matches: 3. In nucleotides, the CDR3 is TGTGCCAGCAGCTTAGCGGGAGGACCCAATGAGCAGTTCTTC. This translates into CASSLAGGPNEQFF.

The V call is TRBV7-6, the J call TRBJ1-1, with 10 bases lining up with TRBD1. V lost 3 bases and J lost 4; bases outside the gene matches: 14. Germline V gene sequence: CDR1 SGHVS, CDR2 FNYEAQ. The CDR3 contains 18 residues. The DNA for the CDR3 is TGTGCCAGCAGCTTGATAACCGGGACAGGGGTTTATGGCACTGAAGCTTTCTTT. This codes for CASSLITGTGVYGTEAFF.

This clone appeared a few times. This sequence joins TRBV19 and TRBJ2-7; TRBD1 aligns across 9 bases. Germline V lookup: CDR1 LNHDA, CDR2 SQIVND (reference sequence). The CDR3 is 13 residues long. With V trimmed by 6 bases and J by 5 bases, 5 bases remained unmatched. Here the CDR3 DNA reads TGTGCCAGTAGCCGGACAGGGGTCCACGAGCAGTACTTC. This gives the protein CASSRTGVHEQYF.

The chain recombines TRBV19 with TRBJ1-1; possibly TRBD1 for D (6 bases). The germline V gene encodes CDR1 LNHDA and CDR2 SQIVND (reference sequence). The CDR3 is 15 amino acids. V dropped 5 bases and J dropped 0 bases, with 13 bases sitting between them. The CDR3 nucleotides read TGTGCCAGTAGTCCCCGAACAGGGATGAACACTGAAGCTTTCTTT. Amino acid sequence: CASSPRTGMNTEAFF.

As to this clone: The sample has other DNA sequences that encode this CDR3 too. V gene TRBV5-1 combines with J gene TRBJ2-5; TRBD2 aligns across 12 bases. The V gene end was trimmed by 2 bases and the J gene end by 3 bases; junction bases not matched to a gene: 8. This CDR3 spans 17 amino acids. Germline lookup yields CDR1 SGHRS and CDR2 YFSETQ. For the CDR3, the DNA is TGCGCCAGCAGCTTTCCTCCTAGCGGGGGGGCCGAAGAGACCCAGTACTTC. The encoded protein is CASSFPPSGGAEETQYF.

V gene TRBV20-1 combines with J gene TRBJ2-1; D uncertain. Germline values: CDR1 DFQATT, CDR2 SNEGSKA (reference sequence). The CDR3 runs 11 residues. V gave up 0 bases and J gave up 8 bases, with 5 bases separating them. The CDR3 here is CSARDRDEQFF. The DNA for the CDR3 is TGCAGTGCTAGAGATCGTGATGAGCAGTTCTTC.

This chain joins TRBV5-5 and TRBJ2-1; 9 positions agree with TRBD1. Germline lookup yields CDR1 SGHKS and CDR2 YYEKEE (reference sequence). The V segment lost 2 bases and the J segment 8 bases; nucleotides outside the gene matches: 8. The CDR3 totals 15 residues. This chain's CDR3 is CASSFPGQGVHEQFF. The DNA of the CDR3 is TGTGCCAGCAGCTTTCCGGGACAGGGCGTTCATGAGCAGTTCTTC.

CDR3 DNA sequence: TGTGCCAGCAGTGTGACTAGACCAACAGATACGCAGTATTTT. Protein: CASSVTRPTDTQYF. The V call is TRBV6-5, the J call TRBJ2-3, with a possible D match to TRBD2 (6 bases). There are 14 residues in the CDR3. Germline V gene lookup returns CDR1 MNHEY and CDR2 SVGAGI. The V gene lost 5 bases and the J gene lost 3 bases, with 12 bases spanning the gap.

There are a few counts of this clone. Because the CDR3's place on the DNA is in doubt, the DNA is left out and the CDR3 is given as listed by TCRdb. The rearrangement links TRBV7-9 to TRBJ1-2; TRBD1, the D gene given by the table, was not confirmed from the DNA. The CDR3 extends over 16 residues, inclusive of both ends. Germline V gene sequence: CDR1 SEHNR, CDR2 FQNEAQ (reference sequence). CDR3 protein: CSSSLENFGTGAAGTF.

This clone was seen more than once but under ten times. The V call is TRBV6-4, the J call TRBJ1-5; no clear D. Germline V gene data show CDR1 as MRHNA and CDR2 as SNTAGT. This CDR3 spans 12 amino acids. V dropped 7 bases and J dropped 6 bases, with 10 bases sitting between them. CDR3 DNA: TGTGCCAGCACCTCGAGGTGTCAGCCCCAGCATTTT. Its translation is CASTSRCQPQHF.

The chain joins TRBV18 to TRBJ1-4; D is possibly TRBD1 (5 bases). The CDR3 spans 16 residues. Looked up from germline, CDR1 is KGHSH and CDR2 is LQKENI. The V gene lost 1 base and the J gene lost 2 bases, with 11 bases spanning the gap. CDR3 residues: CASSPRPRGTNEKLFF. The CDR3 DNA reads TGTGCCAGCTCACCACGTCCGCGGGGCACTAATGAAAAACTGTTTTTT.

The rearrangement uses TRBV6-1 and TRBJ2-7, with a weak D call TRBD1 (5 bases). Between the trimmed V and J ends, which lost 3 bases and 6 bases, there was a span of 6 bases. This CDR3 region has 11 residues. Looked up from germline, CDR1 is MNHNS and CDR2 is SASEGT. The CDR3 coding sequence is TGTGCCAGCAGTGACAGGGTCGAGCAGTACTTC. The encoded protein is CASSDRVEQYF.

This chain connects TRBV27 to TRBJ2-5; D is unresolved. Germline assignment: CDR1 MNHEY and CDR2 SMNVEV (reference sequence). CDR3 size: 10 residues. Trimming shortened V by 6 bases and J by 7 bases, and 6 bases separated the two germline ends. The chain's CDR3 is CASSSLTQYF. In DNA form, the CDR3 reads TGTGCCAGCAGCTCCTTGACCCAGTACTTC.

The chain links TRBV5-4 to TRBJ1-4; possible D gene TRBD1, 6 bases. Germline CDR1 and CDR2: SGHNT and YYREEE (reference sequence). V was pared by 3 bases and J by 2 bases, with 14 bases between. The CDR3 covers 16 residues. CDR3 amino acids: CASSSAGGTTNEKLFF. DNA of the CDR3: TGTGCCAGCAGCTCCGCGGGGGGCACGACTAATGAAAAACTGTTTTTT.

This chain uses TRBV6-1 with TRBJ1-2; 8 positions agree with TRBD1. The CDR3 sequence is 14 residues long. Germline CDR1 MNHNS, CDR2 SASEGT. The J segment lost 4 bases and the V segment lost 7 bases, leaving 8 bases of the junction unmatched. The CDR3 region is CASMRTGLSYGYTF. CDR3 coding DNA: TGTGCCAGCATGAGGACAGGGCTCAGCTATGGCTACACCTTC.

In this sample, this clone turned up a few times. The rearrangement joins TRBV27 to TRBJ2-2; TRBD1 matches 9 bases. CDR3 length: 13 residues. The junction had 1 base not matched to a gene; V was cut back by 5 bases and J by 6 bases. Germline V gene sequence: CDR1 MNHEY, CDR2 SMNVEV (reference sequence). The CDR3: CASSGQGSGELFF. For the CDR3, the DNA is TGTGCCAGCAGTGGACAGGGGTCCGGGGAGCTGTTTTTT.

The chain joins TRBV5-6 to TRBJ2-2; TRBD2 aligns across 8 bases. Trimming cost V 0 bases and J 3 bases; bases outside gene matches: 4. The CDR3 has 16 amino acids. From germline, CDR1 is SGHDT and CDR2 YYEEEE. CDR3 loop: CASSLEGGRHTGELFF. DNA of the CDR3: TGTGCCAGCAGCTTGGAGGGCGGGAGGCACACCGGGGAGCTGTTTTTT.